These T cell receptor beta chains were read from a single sample in a study of blood T cell repertoires in COVID-19. Method: immunoSEQ multiplex PCR; TCRdb's copy keeps in-frame clones and lacks some. The data hold about 200,000 clones, with 83% observed a single time. The material sequenced was peripheral blood. The receptors come from a woman between 35 and 50 years old with active or convalescent COVID-19. Both conserved end residues are part of each CDR3. A D gene is named only where the DNA matches it firmly. Only part of the rows carry a size: once, few, many, or a class if the clone is expanded.

TRBJ2-1 | NA | TRBD2 | TRBV2 | CASSGSGLAGNEQFF | TGTGCCAGCAGTGGATCGGGACTAGCGGGCAATGAGCAGTTCTTC
TRBJ2-2 | NA | TRBD2 | TRBV20-1 | CSASPASGSPGELFF | TGCAGTGCTAGTCCTGCTAGCGGATCACCCGGGGAGCTGTTTTTT
TRBJ2-2 | once | NA | TRBV5-1 | CASSLASGLNTGELFF | TGCGCCAGCAGCTTGGCTTCAGGGCTGAACACCGGGGAGCTGTTTTTT
TRBJ1-1 | NA | NA | TRBV28 | CASKGWRKAFF | TGTGCCAGCAAAGGGTGGAGGAAAGCTTTCTTT
TRBJ1-1 | NA | NA | TRBV7-2 | CASSPQGRRTEAFF | TGTGCCAGCAGCCCACAGGGAAGGAGGACTGAAGCTTTCTTT
TRBJ1-1 | NA | NA | TRBV6-5 | CAGRNTEAFF | TGTGCGGGGCGAAACACTGAAGCTTTCTTT
TRBJ2-3 | NA | NA | TRBV19 | CASSWSTSTDTQYF | TGTGCCAGTAGTTGGAGTACTAGCACAGATACGCAGTATTTT
TRBJ1-3 | once | NA | TRBV12-5 | CASGLVVRTGNTIYF | TGTGCTAGTGGTTTGGTGGTCAGGACTGGAAACACCATATATTTT
TRBJ1-1 | NA | NA | TRBV19 | CASSTGRGSGNTEAFF | TGTGCCAGTAGTACAGGCAGGGGATCCGGGAACACTGAAGCTTTCTTT
TRBJ1-5 | once | TRBD1 | TRBV19 | CASSLTGGNQPQHF | TGTGCCAGTAGTTTGACAGGGGGCAATCAGCCCCAGCATTTT
TRBJ2-3 | NA | NA | TRBV28 | CASPPLAGGGTDTQYF | TGTGCCAGCCCACCTCTGGCAGGGGGAGGTACAGATACGCAGTATTTT
TRBJ2-1 | NA | TRBD2 | TRBV7-8 | CASSLQPGLAYNEQFF | TGTGCCAGCAGCCTTCAACCGGGACTAGCCTACAATGAGCAGTTCTTC
TRBJ1-2 | NA | TRBD1 | TRBV7-2 | CASSQSTGDYGYTF | TGTGCCAGCAGCCAGAGCACAGGGGACTATGGCTACACCTTC
TRBJ2-1 | once | NA | TRBV24-1 | CATSSPGHDINNEQFF | TGTGCCACCAGTTCCCCGGGACACGACATCAACAATGAGCAGTTCTTC
TRBJ1-5 | NA | NA | TRBV6-4 | CASSATVNQPQHF | TGTGCCAGCAGTGCGACAGTTAATCAGCCCCAGCATTTT
TRBJ1-1 | NA | TRBD1 | TRBV20-1 | CSASWDRNTEAFF | TGCAGTGCTAGTTGGGACAGGAACACTGAAGCTTTCTTT
TRBJ2-7 | NA | TRBD1 | TRBV5-6 | CASSLGTGGYEQYF | TGTGCCAGCAGCTTGGGAACAGGGGGCTACGAGCAGTACTTC
TRBJ2-1 | NA | NA | TRBV24-1 | CATSAAARYNEQFF | TGTGCCACCAGTGCCGCGGCTAGATACAATGAGCAGTTCTTC
TRBJ1-3 | NA | NA | TRBV7-9 | CASSRLISGNTIYF | TGTGCCAGCAGCCGGTTAATCTCTGGAAACACCATATATTTT
TRBJ2-7 | few | TRBD2 | TRBV11-3 | CASSLPPYGGRVFEQYF | TGTGCCAGCAGCTTACCCCCCTACGGCGGGAGGGTCTTCGAGCAGTACTTC
TRBJ2-5 | NA | NA | TRBV27 | CASGSGVLGETQYF | TGTGCCAGCGGCTCAGGGGTTTTAGGAGAGACCCAGTACTTC
TRBJ1-2 | NA | NA | TRBV19 | CASSIRIGGRLTDTILDGYTF | TGTGCCAGTAGTATTCGTATCGGGGGGAGACTGACAGATACCATTTTAGATGGCTACACCTTC
TRBJ1-6 | NA | NA | TRBV30 | CASTGGNSPLHF | TGTGCCTCAACCGGAGGAAATTCACCCCTCCACTTT
TRBJ1-1 | NA | NA | TRBV10-1 | CASSPTDRNTEAFF | TGCGCCAGCAGTCCCACGGACAGGAACACTGAAGCTTTCTTT
TRBJ2-7 | NA | TRBD2 | TRBV27 | CASSSSSGDLSYEQYF | TGTGCCAGCAGTTCGTCTAGCGGGGATCTCTCCTACGAGCAGTACTTC
TRBJ2-3 | NA | TRBD2 | TRBV4-2 | CASSQVAGAVTDTQYF | TGTGCCAGCAGCCAAGTAGCGGGGGCCGTGACAGATACGCAGTATTTT
TRBJ1-2 | NA | NA | TRBV19 | CASSDPARGGEDGYTF | TGTGCCAGTAGTGACCCCGCCCGGGGGGGGGAGGATGGCTACACCTTC
TRBJ2-7 | NA | TRBD2 | TRBV6-2/TRBV6-3 | CASSRLAGGTYEQYF | TGTGCCAGCAGCCGGCTAGCGGGGGGGACCTACGAGCAGTACTTC
TRBJ2-3 | NA | TRBD2 | TRBV18 | CASSPLAGVTDTQYF | TGTGCCAGCTCCCCCCTAGCGGGAGTTACGGATACGCAGTATTTT
TRBJ2-7 | NA | TRBD2 | TRBV5-1 | CASSLVSSGRVSSYEQYF | TGCGCCAGCAGCTTGGTTTCTAGCGGGAGGGTTAGCTCCTACGAGCAGTACTTC
TRBJ2-7 | NA | NA | TRBV7-2 | CASSLSREQYF | TGTGCCAGCAGCTTAAGTAGAGAGCAGTACTTC
TRBJ1-3 | NA | NA | TRBV30 | CAWESVALGNTIYF | TGTGCCTGGGAGTCCGTCGCGCTTGGAAACACCATATATTTT
TRBJ2-3 | NA | NA | TRBV12-2 | CASRPEQAGVADTQYF | TGTGCAAGTCGCCCCGAACAAGCGGGAGTGGCAGATACGCAGTATTTT
TRBJ2-3 | NA | TRBD2 | TRBV7-9 | CASSLVGGTRTDTQYF | TGTGCCAGCAGCTTAGTGGGGGGGACCCGCACAGATACGCAGTATTTT
TRBJ1-5 | NA | NA | TRBV21-1 | CASSKGGKVRGNQPQHF | TGTGCCAGCAGCAAAGGAGGTAAAGTGAGAGGGAATCAGCCCCAGCATTTT
TRBJ2-1 | NA | TRBD1 | TRBV6-1 | CASSDPGQGNEQFF | TGTGCCAGCAGTGATCCGGGACAGGGAAATGAGCAGTTCTTC
TRBJ2-5 | few | NA | TRBV19 | CASSIPARASQETQYF | TGTGCCAGTAGTATTCCCGCCAGGGCTAGTCAAGAGACCCAGTACTTC
TRBJ1-2 | NA | NA | TRBV24-1 | CATRQGRRGIDGYTF | TGTGCCACCAGGCAGGGGCGGCGGGGGATCGATGGCTACACCTTC